The 24 T cell receptor beta chains given below trace back to one sample, sequenced in a study of blood T cell repertoires in COVID-19. Some clones are missing from TCRdb's copy, which holds only in-frame ones; the method was immunoSEQ multiplex PCR. The sample includes about 190,000 clones, 78% of them seen just once. Sequences were obtained from peripheral blood. Every receptor here comes from a woman over 75 with active or convalescent COVID-19.

This chain uses TRBV5-1 with TRBJ2-1; D is uncertain. Germline CDR1 reads SGHRS; CDR2 reads YFSETQ. The CDR3 has 14 residues. V lost 6 bases to trimming and J lost 0 bases, with 10 bases between them. The CDR3 here is CASNTISSYNEQFF. In nucleotides, the CDR3 is TGCGCCAGCAACACTATTAGCTCCTACAATGAGCAGTTCTTC.

This chain links TRBV7-8 with TRBJ2-7; 12 nucleotides agree with TRBD1. V trimming: 0 bases; J trimming: 6 bases; junction bases outside the gene matches: 12. This CDR3 spans 18 amino acids. The germline V gene has CDR1 SGHVS and CDR2 FQNEAQ. The CDR3 DNA reads as TGTGCCAGCAGCTTAGCGAGGGTTTGGGGGACAGGGGGCGGCGAGCAGTACTTC. Translation: CASSLARVWGTGGGEQYF.

The chain has TRBV21-1 and TRBJ2-6; TRBD2 was called by the table and not checked on the DNA. TRBV21-1 constitutes a pseudogene. This CDR3 has 17 amino acids. In nucleotides, the CDR3 is TGTGCCAGCAGCAATGAGGGCGGGGGCGGTAAGTCCAACGTCCTGACTTTC. Translating gives CASSNEGGGGKSNVLTF.

The rearrangement joins TRBV7-8 to TRBJ2-7, with 7 bases lining up with TRBD1. The ends lost 5 bases at V and 5 bases at J; junction bases unmatched: 9. The CDR3 spans 14 residues. CDR1 and CDR2 (germline): SGHVS, FQNEAQ. The CDR3: CASSTTGNDDEQYF. The CDR3 region has the DNA TGTGCCAGCAGCACGACAGGGAACGACGACGAGCAGTACTTC.

The chain uses TRBV6-6 and TRBJ2-7, with 10 bases that match TRBD1. CDR1 and CDR2 (germline): MNHNY, SVGAGI (reference sequence). Trimming removed 0 bases from V and 3 bases from J; junction bases left unmatched: 5. The CDR3 covers 16 residues. CDR3 sequence (DNA): TGTGCCAGCAGTTACTCCCCCGGGACAGGGGACTACGAGCAGTACTTC. Translating it yields CASSYSPGTGDYEQYF.

The chain has TRBV18 and TRBJ2-2; maybe TRBD2 (6 bases). The CDR3 length is 17 residues. V was clipped by 1 base and J by 2 bases, with 14 bases between them. Germline CDR1 KGHSH, CDR2 LQKENI. CDR3 in amino acids: CASSPRQGGSNTGELFF. CDR3 bases: TGTGCCAGCTCACCACGTCAAGGAGGGTCCAACACCGGGGAGCTGTTTTTT.

This clone showed up just once. The V and J genes are TRBV9 and TRBJ2-7, with D possibly TRBD2 on 6 matching bases. The CDR3 runs to 16 residues. Germline CDR1 is SGDLS and CDR2 is YYNGEE. The V and J ends lost 4 bases and 4 bases respectively, with 21 bases between them. CDR3 sequence (DNA): TGTGCCAGCAGCCAAAGCGGGTGGGGGGAAGCATACGAGCAGTACTTC. Amino acid sequence: CASSQSGWGEAYEQYF.

This chain connects TRBV9 to TRBJ1-6; D gene ambiguous. V shed 0 bases and J shed 9 bases, with 4 bases lying between them. CDR1 is SGDLS, CDR2 YYNGEE, per germline. The CDR3 has 12 amino acids. CDR3 residues: CASSVDRSPLHF. The CDR3 DNA sequence: TGTGCCAGCAGCGTAGATCGTTCACCCCTCCACTTT.

This chain uses TRBV7-2 with TRBJ1-2; D is uncertain. This CDR3 contains 15 residues. Germline CDR1 SGHTA, CDR2 FQGNSA. V lost 1 base and J lost 0, with 9 bases in between. Written as DNA, the CDR3 is TGTGCCAGCAGCTTAGATCCGTATACTAACTATGGCTACACCTTC. This gives the protein CASSLDPYTNYGYTF.

The chain has TRBV5-1 and TRBJ2-1; 8 bases match TRBD1. V shed 5 bases and J 0 bases; nucleotides not matched to a gene: 16. The CDR3 runs 19 residues. CDR1 and CDR2 (germline): SGHRS, YFSETQ. The CDR3 DNA sequence: TGCGCCAGCAGAACGAGGACAGGGCGGGCCCCTCGCTCCTACAATGAGCAGTTCTTC. Translation gives CASRTRTGRAPRSYNEQFF.

This clone appeared a few times. This chain links TRBV10-1 with TRBJ2-2; D ambiguous. The CDR3 totals 13 residues. Looked up from germline, CDR1 is WNHNN and CDR2 is SYGVQD (reference sequence). The V end lost 6 bases, the J end lost 4 bases, and 9 bases lay between the germline ends. The CDR3 region is CASSWAATGELFF. The CDR3 DNA follows: TGCGCCAGCAGCTGGGCCGCCACCGGGGAGCTGTTTTTT.

V usage is TRBV7-8 and J usage is TRBJ2-3, with 11 bases matching TRBD2. This CDR3 has 16 amino acids. The germline gives CDR1 SGHVS, CDR2 FQNEAQ. V gave up 4 bases and J gave up 2 bases; unmatched junction bases: 5. The CDR3 reads CASSSGTSGHTDTQYF. CDR3 DNA: TGTGCCAGCAGCTCAGGGACTAGCGGACACACAGATACGCAGTATTTT.

This clone was seen only once. The rearrangement uses TRBV28 and TRBJ2-7, with D perhaps matching TRBD1 (6 bases). The CDR3 is 14 amino acids. The V gene's germline CDR1 is MDHEN and CDR2 SYDVKM. Trimming shortened V by 3 bases and J by 4 bases, and 13 bases separated the two germline ends. CDR3 nucleotide sequence: TGTGCCAGCAGTTTTAGGGGGAGTCAATACGAGCAGTACTTC. Translation: CASSFRGSQYEQYF.

V usage is TRBV3-1 (or the pseudogene TRBV3-2) and J usage is TRBJ2-7, with D possibly TRBD2 on 5 matching bases. Germline loops: CDR1 LGHDT, CDR2 YNNKEL (reference sequence). The CDR3 consists of 14 residues. V was shortened by 3 bases and J by 7 bases, with 16 bases between the two germline ends. Written as DNA, the CDR3 is TGTGCCAGCAGCCATTTGGGCTACGAGCGGGAGCAGTACTTC. Protein product: CASSHLGYEREQYF.

The V call is TRBV18, the J call TRBJ1-3, with 9 positions matching TRBD1. Trimming took 5 bases from V and 0 from J; bases not matched to a gene: 5. The germline V gene encodes CDR1 KGHSH and CDR2 LQKENI. CDR3 size: 16 residues. Here the CDR3 DNA reads TGTGCCAGCTCAGAAGGACAGGGGATCTCTGGAAACACCATATATTTT. This translates into CASSEGQGISGNTIYF.

The chain combines TRBV12-3 or TRBV12-4 with TRBJ1-3; D is possibly TRBD1 (5 bases). The V end lost 3 bases, the J end lost 12 bases, and 9 bases lay between the germline ends. This CDR3 has 11 residues. The CDR3 spells CASSLGRHIYF. CDR3 DNA: TGTGCCAGCAGTTTGGGGCGGCACATATATTTT.

V and J are TRBV7-9 and TRBJ2-7; maybe TRBD1 (6 bases). Per germline, CDR1 SEHNR and CDR2 FQNEAQ (reference sequence). V was shortened by 7 bases and J by 3 bases, with 13 bases between the two germline ends. This CDR3 is 13 amino acids long. As DNA, the CDR3 is TGTGCCAGCACCTCACAGGGTTTCTACGAGCAGTACTTC. This codes for CASTSQGFYEQYF.

The chain joins TRBV6-1 to TRBJ1-1; D is possibly TRBD1 (5 bases). Germline V gives CDR1 MNHNS, CDR2 SASEGT. The V end was cut by 0 bases, the J end by 0 bases, with 14 bases between. The CDR3 sequence is 17 residues long. CDR3: CASSEALGHFMNTEAFF. In nucleotides, the CDR3 is TGTGCCAGCAGTGAAGCCCTTGGACACTTCATGAACACTGAAGCTTTCTTT.

The rearrangement uses TRBV15 and TRBJ2-1; D is undetermined. Trimming stripped 0 bases from V and 3 bases from J, with 12 bases between. The CDR3 consists of 16 residues. CDR1 LNHNV and CDR2 YYDKDF come from the germline V gene (reference sequence). CDR3 nucleotide sequence: TGTGCCACCAGCAGAGATCTGATCGACTTCTACAATGAGCAGTTCTTC. Translating it yields CATSRDLIDFYNEQFF.

The rearrangement uses TRBV4-3 and TRBJ1-5; D ambiguous. This CDR3 has 16 residues. Trimming stripped 0 bases from V and 1 base from J, with 10 bases between. The germline V gene has CDR1 LGHNA and CDR2 YSLEER. The CDR3 nucleotides are TGCGCCAGCAGCCAAGATTGGGCGGGGAGCAATCAGCCCCAGCATTTT. It codes for CASSQDWAGSNQPQHF.

The V call is TRBV5-8, the J call TRBJ2-1; TRBD1 might be the D (6 bases). This CDR3 is 15 amino acids long. The V end lost 0 bases, the J end lost 4 bases, and 11 bases lay between the germline ends. Germline values: CDR1 SGHTS, CDR2 YDEGEE. DNA for the CDR3: TGTGCCAGCAGCTTGGGACAGGTGGTGTACAATGAGCAGTTCTTC. Translating it yields CASSLGQVVYNEQFF.

This clone has just a few counts. This CDR3 is CASRDRNSPLHF. As DNA, the CDR3 is TGTGCCAGCAGGGACAGGAATTCACCCCTCCACTTT. The chain recombines TRBV27 with TRBJ1-6, with 7 bases identical to TRBD1. CDR3 length: 12 residues. Germline lookup yields CDR1 MNHEY and CDR2 SMNVEV (reference sequence). With V trimmed by 6 bases and J by 7 bases, 0 bases remained unmatched.

The V and J genes are TRBV24-1 and TRBJ2-1, with 7 positions matching TRBD1. Germline CDR1 is KGHDR and CDR2 is SFDVKD. V lost 5 bases, J lost 5 bases, and 8 bases stayed unmatched. There are 15 residues in the CDR3. The CDR3 DNA sequence: TGTGCCACCAGTGCTACCGGGACAGCCAACAATGAGCAGTTCTTC. This encodes CATSATGTANNEQFF.

This clone was observed a few times. The chain uses TRBV29-1 and TRBJ2-3; TRBD2 agrees at 7 bases. The CDR3 is 15 residues long. Looked up from germline, CDR1 is SQVTM and CDR2 is ANQGSEA. V shed 6 bases, J shed 1 base, and the junction held 10 bases outside the gene matches. The CDR3 DNA is TGCAGCGTCGCAGGGAAGAGCGGGGGCACAGATACGCAGTATTTT. Translating it yields CSVAGKSGGTDTQYF.